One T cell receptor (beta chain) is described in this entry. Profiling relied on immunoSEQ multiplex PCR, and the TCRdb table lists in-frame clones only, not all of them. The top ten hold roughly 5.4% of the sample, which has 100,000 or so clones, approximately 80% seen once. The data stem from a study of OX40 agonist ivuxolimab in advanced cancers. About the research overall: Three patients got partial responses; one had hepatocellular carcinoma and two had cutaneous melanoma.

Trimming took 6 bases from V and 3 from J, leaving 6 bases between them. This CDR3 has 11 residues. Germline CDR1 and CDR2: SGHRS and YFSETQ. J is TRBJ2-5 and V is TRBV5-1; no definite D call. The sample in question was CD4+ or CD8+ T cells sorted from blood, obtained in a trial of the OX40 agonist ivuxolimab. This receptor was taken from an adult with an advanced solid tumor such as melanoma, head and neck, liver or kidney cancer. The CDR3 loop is CASKRKETQYF. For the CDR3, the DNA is TGCGCCAGCAAACGCAAAGAGACCCAGTACTTC.